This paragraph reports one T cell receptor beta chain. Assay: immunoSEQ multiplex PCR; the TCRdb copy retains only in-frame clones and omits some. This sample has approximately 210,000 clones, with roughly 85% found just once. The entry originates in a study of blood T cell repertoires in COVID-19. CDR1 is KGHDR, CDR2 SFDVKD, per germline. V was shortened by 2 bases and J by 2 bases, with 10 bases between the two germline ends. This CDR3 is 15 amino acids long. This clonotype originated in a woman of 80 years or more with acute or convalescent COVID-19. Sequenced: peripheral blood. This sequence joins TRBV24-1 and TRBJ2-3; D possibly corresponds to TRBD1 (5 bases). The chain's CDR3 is CATSDSDRLTDTQYF. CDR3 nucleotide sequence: TGTGCCACCAGTGATTCTGACAGACTCACAGATACGCAGTATTTT.